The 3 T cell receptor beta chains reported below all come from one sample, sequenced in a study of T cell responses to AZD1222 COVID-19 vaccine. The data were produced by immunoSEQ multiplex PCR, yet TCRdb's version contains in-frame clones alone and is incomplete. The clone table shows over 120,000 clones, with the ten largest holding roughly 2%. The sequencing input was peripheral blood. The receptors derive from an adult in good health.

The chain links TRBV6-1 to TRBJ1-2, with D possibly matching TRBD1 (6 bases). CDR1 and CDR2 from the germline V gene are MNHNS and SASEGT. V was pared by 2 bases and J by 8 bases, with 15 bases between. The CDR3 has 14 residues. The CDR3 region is CASSEQGQGEGYTF. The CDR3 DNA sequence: TGTGCCAGCAGTGAACAGGGGCAGGGCGAGGGCTACACCTTC.

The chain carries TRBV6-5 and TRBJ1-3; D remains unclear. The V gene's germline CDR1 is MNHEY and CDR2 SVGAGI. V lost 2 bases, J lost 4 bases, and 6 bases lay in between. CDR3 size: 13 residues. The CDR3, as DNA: TGTGCCAGCAGTTACGATGTCGGAAACACCATATATTTT. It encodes CASSYDVGNTIYF.

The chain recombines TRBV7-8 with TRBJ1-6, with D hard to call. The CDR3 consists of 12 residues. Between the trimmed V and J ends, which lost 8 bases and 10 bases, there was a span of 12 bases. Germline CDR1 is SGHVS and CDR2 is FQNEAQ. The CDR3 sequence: CASRASASPLHF. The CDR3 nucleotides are TGTGCCAGCCGAGCGTCTGCCTCACCCCTCCACTTT. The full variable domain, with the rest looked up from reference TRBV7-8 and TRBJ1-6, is GAGVSQSPRYKVAKRGQDVALRCDPISGHVSLFWYQQALGQGPEFLTYFQNEAQLDKSGLPSDRFFAERPEGSVSTLKIQRTQQEDSAVYLCASRASASPLHFGNGTRLTVT.